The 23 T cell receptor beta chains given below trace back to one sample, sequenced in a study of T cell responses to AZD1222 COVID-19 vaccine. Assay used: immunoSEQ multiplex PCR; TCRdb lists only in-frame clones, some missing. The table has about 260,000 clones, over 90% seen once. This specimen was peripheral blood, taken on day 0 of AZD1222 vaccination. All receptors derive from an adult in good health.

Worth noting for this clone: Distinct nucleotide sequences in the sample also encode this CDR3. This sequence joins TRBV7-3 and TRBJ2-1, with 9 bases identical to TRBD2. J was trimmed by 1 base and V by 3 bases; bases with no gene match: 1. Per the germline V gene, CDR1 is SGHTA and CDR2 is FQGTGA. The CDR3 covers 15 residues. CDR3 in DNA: TGTGCCAGCAGCTTGAGCGGGGGGTCCTACAATGAGCAGTTCTTC. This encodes CASSLSGGSYNEQFF.

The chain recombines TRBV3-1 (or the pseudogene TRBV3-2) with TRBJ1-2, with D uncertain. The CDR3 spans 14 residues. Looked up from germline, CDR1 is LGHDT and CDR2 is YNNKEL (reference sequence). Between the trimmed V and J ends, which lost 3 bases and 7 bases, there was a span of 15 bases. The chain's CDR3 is CASSHGVRPLGYTF. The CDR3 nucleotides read TGTGCCAGCAGCCATGGGGTACGGCCCCTTGGCTACACCTTC.

The CDR3 sequence: CASRLQGQETQYF. The CDR3 DNA reads TGTGCCAGCAGGCTACAGGGGCAGGAGACCCAGTACTTC. J is TRBJ2-5 and V is TRBV27; 7 bases match TRBD1. The CDR3 consists of 13 residues. V shed 6 bases, J shed 5 bases, and the junction held 6 bases outside the gene matches. Germline V gene sequence: CDR1 MNHEY, CDR2 SMNVEV (reference sequence).

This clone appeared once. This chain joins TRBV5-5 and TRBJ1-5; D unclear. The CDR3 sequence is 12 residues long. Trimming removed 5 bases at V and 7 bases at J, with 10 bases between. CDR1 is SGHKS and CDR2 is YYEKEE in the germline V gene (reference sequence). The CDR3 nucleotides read TGTGCCAGCAGTTTTCATGGGCAGCCCCAGCATTTT. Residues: CASSFHGQPQHF.

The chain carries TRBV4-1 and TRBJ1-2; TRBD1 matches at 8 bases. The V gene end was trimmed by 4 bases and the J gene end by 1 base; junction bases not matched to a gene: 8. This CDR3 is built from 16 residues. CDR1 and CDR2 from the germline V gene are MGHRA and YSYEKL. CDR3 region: CASSPIGQGRNYGYTF. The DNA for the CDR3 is TGCGCCAGCAGCCCTATCGGACAGGGCCGTAACTATGGCTACACCTTC.

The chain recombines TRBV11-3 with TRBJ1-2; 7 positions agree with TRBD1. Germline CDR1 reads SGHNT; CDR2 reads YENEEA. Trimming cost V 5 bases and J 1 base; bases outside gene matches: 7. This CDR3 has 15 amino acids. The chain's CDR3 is CASSPDRTSNYGYTF. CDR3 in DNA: TGTGCCAGCAGCCCGGACAGGACGAGTAACTATGGCTACACCTTC.

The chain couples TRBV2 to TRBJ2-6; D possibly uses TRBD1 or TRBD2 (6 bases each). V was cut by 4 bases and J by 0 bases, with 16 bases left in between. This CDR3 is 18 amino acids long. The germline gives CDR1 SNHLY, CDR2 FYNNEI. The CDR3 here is CASSGGTRGTSGANVLTF. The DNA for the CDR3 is TGTGCCAGCAGTGGAGGGACACGCGGGACCTCTGGGGCCAACGTCCTGACTTTC.

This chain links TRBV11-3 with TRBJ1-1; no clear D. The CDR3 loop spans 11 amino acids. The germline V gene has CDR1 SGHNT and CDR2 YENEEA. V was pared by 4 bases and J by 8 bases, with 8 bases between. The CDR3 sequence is CASSYGLEAFF. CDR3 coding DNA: TGTGCCAGCAGCTATGGGTTAGAAGCTTTCTTT. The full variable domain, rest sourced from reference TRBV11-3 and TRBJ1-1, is EAGVVQSPRYKIIEKKQPVAFWCNPISGHNTLYWYLQNLGQGPELLIRYENEEAVDDSQLPKDRFSAERLKGVDSTLKIQPAELGDSAVYLCASSYGLEAFFGQGTRLTVV.

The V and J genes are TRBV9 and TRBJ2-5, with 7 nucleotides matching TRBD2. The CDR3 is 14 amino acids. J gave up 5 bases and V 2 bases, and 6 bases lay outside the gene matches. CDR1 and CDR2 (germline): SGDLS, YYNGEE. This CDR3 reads CASSVGGRGETQYF. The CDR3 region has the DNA TGTGCCAGCAGCGTGGGTGGGAGGGGCGAGACCCAGTACTTC.

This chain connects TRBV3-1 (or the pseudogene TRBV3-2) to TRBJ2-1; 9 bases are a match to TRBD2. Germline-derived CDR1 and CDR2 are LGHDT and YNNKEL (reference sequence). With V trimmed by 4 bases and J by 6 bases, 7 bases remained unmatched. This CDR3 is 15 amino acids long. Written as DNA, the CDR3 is TGTGCCAGCAGCCGACGAGGGACTAGCAGCAATGAGCAGTTCTTC. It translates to CASSRRGTSSNEQFF.

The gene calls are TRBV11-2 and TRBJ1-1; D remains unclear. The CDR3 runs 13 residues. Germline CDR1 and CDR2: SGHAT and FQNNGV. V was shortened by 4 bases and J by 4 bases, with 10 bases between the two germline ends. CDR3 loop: CASSSIRSTEAFF. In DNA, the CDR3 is TGTGCCAGCAGCTCAATCAGAAGCACTGAAGCTTTCTTT.

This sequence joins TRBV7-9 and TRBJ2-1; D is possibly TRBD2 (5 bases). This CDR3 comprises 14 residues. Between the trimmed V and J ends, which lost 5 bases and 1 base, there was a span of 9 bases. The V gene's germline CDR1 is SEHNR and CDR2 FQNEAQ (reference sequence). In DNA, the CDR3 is TGTGCCAGCAGCGAGGGTGGGTCCTACAATGAGCAGTTCTTC. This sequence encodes CASSEGGSYNEQFF.

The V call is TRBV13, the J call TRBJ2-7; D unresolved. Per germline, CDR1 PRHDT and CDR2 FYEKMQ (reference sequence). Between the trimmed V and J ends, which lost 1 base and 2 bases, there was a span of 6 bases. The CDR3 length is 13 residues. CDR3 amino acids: CASSLVRTYEQYF. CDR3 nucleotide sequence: TGTGCCAGCAGCTTAGTCAGGACCTACGAGCAGTACTTC.

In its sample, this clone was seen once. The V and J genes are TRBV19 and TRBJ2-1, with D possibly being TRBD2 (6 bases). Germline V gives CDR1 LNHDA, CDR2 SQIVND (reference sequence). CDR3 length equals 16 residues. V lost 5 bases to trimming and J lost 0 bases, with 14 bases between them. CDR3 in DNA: TGTGCCAGTAGTGTTTTAGCGGTTAGCTCCTACAATGAGCAGTTCTTC. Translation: CASSVLAVSSYNEQFF.

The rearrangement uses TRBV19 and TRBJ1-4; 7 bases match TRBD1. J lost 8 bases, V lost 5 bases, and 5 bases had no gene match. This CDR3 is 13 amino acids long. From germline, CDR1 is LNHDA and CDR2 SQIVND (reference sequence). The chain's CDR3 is CASSDRVGEKLFF. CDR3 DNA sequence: TGTGCCAGTAGTGACAGGGTTGGCGAAAAACTGTTTTTT.

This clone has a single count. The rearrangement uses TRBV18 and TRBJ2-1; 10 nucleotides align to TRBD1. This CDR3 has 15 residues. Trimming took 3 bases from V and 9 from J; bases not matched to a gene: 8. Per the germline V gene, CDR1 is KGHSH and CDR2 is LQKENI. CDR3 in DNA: TGTGCCAGCTCACCTCCGGGACAGGGGTTCAGTGAGCAGTTCTTC. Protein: CASSPPGQGFSEQFF.

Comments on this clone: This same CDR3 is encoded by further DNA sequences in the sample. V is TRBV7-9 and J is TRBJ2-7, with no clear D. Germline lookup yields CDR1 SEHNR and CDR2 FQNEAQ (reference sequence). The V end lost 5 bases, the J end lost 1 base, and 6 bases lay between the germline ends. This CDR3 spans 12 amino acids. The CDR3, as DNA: TGTGCCAGCAGCATACTATCCTACGAGCAGTACTTC. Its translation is CASSILSYEQYF.

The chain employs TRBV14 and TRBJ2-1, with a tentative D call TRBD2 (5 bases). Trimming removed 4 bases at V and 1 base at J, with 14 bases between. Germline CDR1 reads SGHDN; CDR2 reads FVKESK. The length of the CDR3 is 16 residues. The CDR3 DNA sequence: TGTGCCAGCAGCCCAGACACTAGAATGTCCTACAATGAGCAGTTCTTC. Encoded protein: CASSPDTRMSYNEQFF. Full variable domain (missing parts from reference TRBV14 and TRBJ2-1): EAGVTQFPSHSVIEKGQTVTLRCDPISGHDNLYWYRRVMGKEIKFLLHFVKESKQDESGMPNNRFLAERTGGTYSTLKVQPAELEDSGVYFCASSPDTRMSYNEQFFGPGTRLTVL.

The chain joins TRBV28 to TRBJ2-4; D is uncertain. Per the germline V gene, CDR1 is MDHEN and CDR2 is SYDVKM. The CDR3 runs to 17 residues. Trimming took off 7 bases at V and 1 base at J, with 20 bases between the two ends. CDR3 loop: CASTKDFVTGAKNIQYF. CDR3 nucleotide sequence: TGTGCCAGCACAAAGGATTTCGTGACCGGGGCCAAAAACATTCAGTACTTC.

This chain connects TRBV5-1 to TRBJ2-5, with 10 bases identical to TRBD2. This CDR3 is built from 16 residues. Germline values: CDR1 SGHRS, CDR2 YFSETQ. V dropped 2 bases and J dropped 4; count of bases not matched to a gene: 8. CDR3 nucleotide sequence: TGCGCCAGCAGCTTTGGATCGCTAGCGGGAGTAGAGACCCAGTACTTC. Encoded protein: CASSFGSLAGVETQYF. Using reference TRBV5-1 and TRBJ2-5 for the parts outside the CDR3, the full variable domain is KAGVTQTPRYLIKTRGQQVTLSCSPISGHRSVSWYQQTPGQGLQFLFEYFSETQRNKGNFPGRFSGRQFSNSRSEMNVSTLELGDSALYLCASSFGSLAGVETQYFGPGTRLLVL.

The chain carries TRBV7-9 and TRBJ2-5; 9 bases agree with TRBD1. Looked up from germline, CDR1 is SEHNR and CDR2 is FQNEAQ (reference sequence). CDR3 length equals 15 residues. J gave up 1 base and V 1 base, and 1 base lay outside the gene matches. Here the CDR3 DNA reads TGTGCCAGCAGCTTAGGACAGGGGGGCCAAGAGACCCAGTACTTC. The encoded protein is CASSLGQGGQETQYF. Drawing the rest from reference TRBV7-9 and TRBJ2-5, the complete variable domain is DTGVSQNPRHKITKRGQNVTFRCDPISEHNRLYWYRQTLGQGPEFLTYFQNEAQLEKSRLLSDRFSAERPKGSFSTLEIQRTEQGDSAMYLCASSLGQGGQETQYFGPGTRLLVL.

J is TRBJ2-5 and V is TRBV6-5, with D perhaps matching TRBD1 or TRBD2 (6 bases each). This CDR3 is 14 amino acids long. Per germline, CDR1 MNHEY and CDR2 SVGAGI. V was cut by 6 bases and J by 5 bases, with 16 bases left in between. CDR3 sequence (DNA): TGTGCCAGCAGGTTACAGGGTGGGGGGGAGACCCAGTACTTC. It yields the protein CASRLQGGGETQYF.

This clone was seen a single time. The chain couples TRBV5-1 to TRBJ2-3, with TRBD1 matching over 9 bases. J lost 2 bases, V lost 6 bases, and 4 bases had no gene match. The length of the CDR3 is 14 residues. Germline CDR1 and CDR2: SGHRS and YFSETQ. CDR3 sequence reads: CASNRDRDTDTQYF. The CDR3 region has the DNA TGCGCCAGCAACCGGGACAGGGACACAGATACGCAGTATTTT.